The 22 T cell receptor beta chains below all came from one sample that was sequenced in a study of cytomegalovirus exposure and HLA in healthy donors. In the PCR, 60 Vbeta and 13 Jbeta primers were used. Clones were read by immunoSEQ multiplex PCR, and TCRdb kept only the in-frame ones, dropping some. The data contain roughly 100,000 clones, roughly 13% of them seen just once; the ten biggest clones take up 16%. The sequenced sample consisted of PBMCs. Receptors were obtained from a man aged 35-49 years in good health and CMV-seropositive.

This clone appeared a few times. This sequence joins TRBV11-2 and TRBJ2-2; a possible D gene is TRBD2 (5 bases). V lost 6 bases and J lost 3, with 17 bases in between. The CDR3 sequence is 16 residues long. Germline CDR1 is SGHAT and CDR2 is FQNNGV. The CDR3, as DNA: TGTGCCAGCAGTTCCGGTTCGGGGTGGGACACCGGGGAGCTGTTTTTT. Translated: CASSSGSGWDTGELFF.

The rearrangement joins TRBV6-1 to TRBJ2-7, with 7 bases that match TRBD1. V lost 1 base and J lost 6; bases outside the gene matches: 3. CDR3 length: 13 residues. Germline values: CDR1 MNHNS, CDR2 SASEGT. The DNA for the CDR3 is TGTGCCAGCAGTGAAGGACAGGGAACCGAGCAGTACTTC. Protein: CASSEGQGTEQYF.

This clone was recorded a few times. The rearrangement joins TRBV27 to TRBJ2-7; weak D call: TRBD1 (5 bases). Deletions cut 2 bases from V and 0 bases from J, with 14 bases between. Germline V lookup: CDR1 MNHEY, CDR2 SMNVEV (reference sequence). This CDR3 contains 16 residues. The CDR3 spells CASSLGAGLSSYEQYF. The CDR3 DNA sequence: TGTGCCAGCAGTTTAGGGGCAGGGCTCAGCTCCTACGAGCAGTACTTC.

The chain combines TRBV6-5 with TRBJ1-3, with unresolved D. From germline, CDR1 is MNHEY and CDR2 SVGAGI. Between the trimmed V and J ends, which lost 5 bases and 0 bases, there was a span of 11 bases. There are 15 residues in the CDR3. CDR3 protein: CASSPKGVSGNTIYF. CDR3 in DNA: TGTGCCAGCAGTCCCAAGGGAGTCTCTGGAAACACCATATATTTT.

V is TRBV30 and J is TRBJ1-5; D might be TRBD1 (5 bases). This CDR3 has 14 residues. Trimming pared 2 bases from V and 4 bases from J, leaving 12 bases between. Germline V CDR1 and CDR2: GTSNPN, SVGIG (reference sequence). The CDR3 protein is CAWSSRGINQPQHF. In DNA form, the CDR3 reads TGTGCCTGGAGTTCACGGGGGATTAATCAGCCCCAGCATTTT.

The chain employs TRBV9 and TRBJ1-4; D gene uncertain. The CDR3 consists of 16 residues. The germline V gene encodes CDR1 SGDLS and CDR2 YYNGEE. Trimming pared 0 bases from V and 2 bases from J, leaving 11 bases between. The CDR3 region is CASSVGASNTNEKLFF. DNA for the CDR3: TGTGCCAGCAGCGTAGGGGCGAGTAATACTAATGAAAAACTGTTTTTT.

This clone has just a few counts. The chain links TRBV5-1 to TRBJ2-1; a possible D gene is TRBD2 (7 bases). The length of the CDR3 is 15 residues. Trimming pared 0 bases from V and 9 bases from J, leaving 16 bases between. Germline CDR1 is SGHRS and CDR2 is YFSETQ. In nucleotides, the CDR3 is TGCGCCAGCAGCTTGGCGGGGGCGGGAGCGAGTGAGCAGTTCTTC. This translates into CASSLAGAGASEQFF.

This clone has a handful of counts. The chain has TRBV27 and TRBJ1-2; 9 bases line up with TRBD1. Germline loops: CDR1 MNHEY, CDR2 SMNVEV (reference sequence). V was pared by 5 bases and J by 2 bases, with 0 bases of the junction left unmatched. The CDR3 length is 13 residues. CDR3 sequence (DNA): TGTGCCAGCAGTGGGACAGGGAACTATGGCTACACCTTC. Residues: CASSGTGNYGYTF.

The chain carries TRBV9 and TRBJ2-3, with 10 bases matching TRBD2. CDR3 size: 16 residues. Germline CDR1 is SGDLS and CDR2 is YYNGEE. Germline trimming cut 4 bases from V and 2 bases from J; bases unmatched to any gene: 7. CDR3 DNA sequence: TGTGCCAGCAGCCCCCGGACTAGCGGAGCCACAGATACGCAGTATTTT. Protein sequence: CASSPRTSGATDTQYF.

The J gene is TRBJ2-7, the V gene TRBV2; tentatively, D is TRBD1 (5 bases). V lost 8 bases and J 3 bases, leaving 14 bases between the germline ends. Germline CDR1 and CDR2: SNHLY and FYNNEI. This CDR3 comprises 13 residues. The CDR3 DNA reads as TGTGCCAGCTTTTCGGACATAAACTACGAGCAGTACTTC. Translation: CASFSDINYEQYF.

This clone was seen a handful of times. The chain employs TRBV12-5 and TRBJ1-2; 7 bases map to TRBD1. CDR1 and CDR2 from the germline V gene are LGHNT and FRNRAP. V was pared by 6 bases and J by 8 bases, with 18 bases of the junction left unmatched. The CDR3 extends over 16 amino acids. Here the CDR3 DNA reads TGTGCTAGTGGGAAGTTGGGACAGTTCAATTTTGGAGGCTACACCTTC. This sequence encodes CASGKLGQFNFGGYTF.

The chain has TRBV7-2 and TRBJ2-7; a possible D gene is TRBD1 (5 bases). Between the trimmed V and J ends, which lost 1 base and 2 bases, there was a span of 9 bases. CDR3 length equals 14 residues. The V gene's germline CDR1 is SGHTA and CDR2 FQGNSA. This CDR3 reads CASSLGQGTYEQYF. CDR3 DNA: TGTGCCAGCAGCTTAGGTCAGGGAACCTACGAGCAGTACTTC.

This clone was counted only a few times. The chain links TRBV7-9 to TRBJ1-2; D gene ambiguous. The CDR3 extends over 13 amino acids. Deletions cut 5 bases from V and 4 bases from J, with 11 bases between. Per germline, CDR1 SEHNR and CDR2 FQNEAQ (reference sequence). CDR3 bases: TGTGCCAGCAGCCCGGTACAGTCCTATGGCTACACCTTC. This codes for CASSPVQSYGYTF.

The chain carries TRBV5-6 and TRBJ1-1; no reliable D call. This CDR3 is built from 13 residues. CDR1 is SGHDT, CDR2 YYEEEE, per germline. Trimming removed 3 bases at V and 0 bases at J, with 6 bases between. CDR3 amino acids: CASSWYLNTEAFF. The DNA of the CDR3 is TGTGCCAGCAGCTGGTACTTGAACACTGAAGCTTTCTTT. The whole variable domain, remainder taken from reference TRBV5-6 and TRBJ1-1, is DAGVTQSPTHLIKTRGQQVTLRCSPKSGHDTVSWYQQALGQGPQFIFQYYEEEERQRGNFPDRFSGHQFPNYSSELNVNALLLGDSALYLCASSWYLNTEAFFGQGTRLTVV.

The V gene is TRBV2, the J gene TRBJ1-5; 10 nucleotides agree with TRBD1. CDR3 length: 15 amino acids. Trimming cost V 8 bases and J 5 bases; bases outside gene matches: 9. Germline CDR1 reads SNHLY; CDR2 reads FYNNEI. This CDR3 is CASQPTGGAYQPQHF. The CDR3 DNA follows: TGTGCCAGCCAACCGACAGGGGGCGCGTATCAGCCCCAGCATTTT.

This clone occurred a few times. The chain uses TRBV29-1 and TRBJ2-1, with 15 bases matching TRBD2. With 5 bases clipped from V and 9 bases from J, the junction kept 11 bases outside the gene matches. Germline assignment: CDR1 SQVTM and CDR2 ANQGSEA. The CDR3 totals 16 residues. As DNA, the CDR3 is TGCAGCGTTACGGGGACTAGCGGGGGGCGGAGTGGTGAGCAGTTCTTC. This encodes CSVTGTSGGRSGEQFF.

A few counts support this clone. The genes are TRBV7-2 and TRBJ2-7, with 9 bases matching TRBD1. The CDR3 is made up of 18 amino acids. CDR1 SGHTA and CDR2 FQGNSA come from the germline V gene. The V gene end was trimmed by 5 bases and the J gene end by 3 bases; junction bases not matched to a gene: 17. CDR3 protein: CASSQFYPPRDRVYEQYF. The CDR3 DNA is TGTGCCAGCAGCCAATTCTATCCCCCTCGGGACAGGGTCTACGAGCAGTACTTC.

This chain uses TRBV11-2 with TRBJ2-5, with 14 bases lining up with TRBD2. V lost 4 bases, J lost 4 bases, and 8 bases stayed unmatched. CDR1 is SGHAT, CDR2 FQNNGV, per germline. The CDR3 is 17 amino acids. The CDR3 loop is CASSSGTSGRSGETQYF. The CDR3 DNA follows: TGTGCCAGCAGCTCCGGGACTAGCGGGAGAAGTGGAGAGACCCAGTACTTC.

The V gene is TRBV6-6, the J gene TRBJ2-6; D remains ambiguous. The length of the CDR3 is 14 residues. Germline V gene sequence: CDR1 MNHNY, CDR2 SVGAGI (reference sequence). V lost 4 bases and J 3 bases, leaving 7 bases between the germline ends. The DNA for the CDR3 is TGTGCCAGCAGTTTGACTCGTGGGGCCAACGTCCTGACTTTC. Amino acids: CASSLTRGANVLTF.

This sequence joins TRBV5-4 and TRBJ2-1, with TRBD2 matching 7 bases. Germline V gives CDR1 SGHNT, CDR2 YYREEE (reference sequence). The CDR3 is made up of 15 amino acids. V gave up 4 bases and J gave up 7 bases; unmatched junction bases: 11. Here the CDR3 DNA reads TGTGCCAGCAGCCCCACACCAGGGAGGGTGAATGAGCAGTTCTTC. It specifies CASSPTPGRVNEQFF.

This sequence joins TRBV27 and TRBJ2-7; 8 positions match TRBD1. The CDR3 has 12 amino acids. With 6 bases clipped from V and 6 bases from J, the junction kept 4 bases outside the gene matches. CDR1 MNHEY and CDR2 SMNVEV come from the germline V gene (reference sequence). CDR3 in DNA: TGTGCCAGCAGGCGCACAGGGGGCGAGCAGTACTTC. The encoded protein is CASRRTGGEQYF.

This clone has a handful of counts. The chain recombines TRBV7-9 with TRBJ2-1; 7 positions match TRBD1. CDR1 is SEHNR, CDR2 FQNEAQ, per germline (reference sequence). Germline trimming cut 8 bases from V and 4 bases from J; bases unmatched to any gene: 11. This CDR3 has 15 amino acids. CDR3 loop: CASSSDDRDYNEQFF. The DNA for the CDR3 is TGTGCCAGCTCGAGCGACGACAGGGATTACAATGAGCAGTTCTTC.